This T cell receptor beta chain was observed in a study of graft-versus-host responses after intestinal transplantation. Whole-study context: Recipients uniformly received anti-thymocyte globulin induction, followed by tacrolimus and steroids for approximately 3 years.

General study findings and limits: Marrow from the recipient contained GvH clones, some of which had appeared first in ileum or blood. The study found high graft-versus-host to host-versus-graft clonal ratios in allografts of patients with graft-donor T cell macrochimerism.

The table came from immunoSEQ multiplex PCR; TCRdb's copy has only in-frame clones and leaves some out. Among 8,000 or so clones listed, less than 40% were seen once. This CDR3 is built from 13 residues. Germline V gene lookup returns CDR1 LGHNA and CDR2 YNFKEQ. A remark on this clone: The germline gene is not matched at one end of the junction; a read error may be the cause. This CDR3 is also generated by other DNA sequences in the sample.

Plates contained approximately 200,000 CFSE-labeled responder cells and approximately 200,000 irradiated, violet-dye-labeled stimulator cells. The receptor comes from a human patient who received an intestinal transplant. Sequencing used alloreactive CD8+ T cells from a mixed lymphocyte reaction culture, obtained before intestinal transplant. Subset meaning: CFSE-low proliferating T cells sorted from approximately 6-day pre-transplant mixed lymphocyte reaction (GvH or HvG direction). V gene TRBV4-2 combines with J gene TRBJ1-2, with 9 bases fitting TRBD1. CDR3 region: CASSPGQGYGYTF. The CDR3 DNA reads TGTGCCAGCAGCCCGGGACAGGGATATGGCTACACTTTC.